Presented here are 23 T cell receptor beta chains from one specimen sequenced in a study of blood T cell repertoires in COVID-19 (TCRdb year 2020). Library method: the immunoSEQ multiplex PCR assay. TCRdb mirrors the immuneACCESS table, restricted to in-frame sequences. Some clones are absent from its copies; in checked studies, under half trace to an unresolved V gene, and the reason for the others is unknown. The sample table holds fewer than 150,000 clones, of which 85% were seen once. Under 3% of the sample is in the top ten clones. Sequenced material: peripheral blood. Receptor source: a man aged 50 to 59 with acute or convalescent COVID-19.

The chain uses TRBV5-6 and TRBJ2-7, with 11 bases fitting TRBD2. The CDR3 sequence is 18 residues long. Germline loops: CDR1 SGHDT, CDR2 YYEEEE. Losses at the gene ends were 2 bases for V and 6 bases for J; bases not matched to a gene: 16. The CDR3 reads CASSFLLAGARGASEQYF. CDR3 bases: TGTGCCAGCAGCTTCCTACTAGCGGGAGCTCGTGGGGCCTCCGAGCAGTACTTC.

Written as DNA, the CDR3 is TGTGCCAGCAGCTTCTCCGGCTACGAGCAGTACTTC. This encodes CASSFSGYEQYF. The chain carries TRBV7-9 and TRBJ2-7; unclear D gene. The CDR3 has 12 residues. Between the trimmed V and J ends, which lost 3 bases and 3 bases, there was a span of 6 bases. Germline CDR1 SEHNR, CDR2 FQNEAQ (reference sequence).

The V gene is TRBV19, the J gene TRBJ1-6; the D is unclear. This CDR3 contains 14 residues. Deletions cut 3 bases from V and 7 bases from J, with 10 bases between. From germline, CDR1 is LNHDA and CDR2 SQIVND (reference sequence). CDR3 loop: CASSIQVINSPLHF. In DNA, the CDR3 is TGTGCCAGTAGTATTCAGGTTATCAATTCACCCCTCCACTTT.

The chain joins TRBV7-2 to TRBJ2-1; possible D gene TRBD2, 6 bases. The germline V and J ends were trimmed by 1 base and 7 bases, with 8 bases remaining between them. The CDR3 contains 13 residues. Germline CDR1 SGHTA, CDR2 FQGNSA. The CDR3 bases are TGTGCCAGCAGCTTAGGACTAGTGAATGAGCAGTTCTTC. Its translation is CASSLGLVNEQFF.

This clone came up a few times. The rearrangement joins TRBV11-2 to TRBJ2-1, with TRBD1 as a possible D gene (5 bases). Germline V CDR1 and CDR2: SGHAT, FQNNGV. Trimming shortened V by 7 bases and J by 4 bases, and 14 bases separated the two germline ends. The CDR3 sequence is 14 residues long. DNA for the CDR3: TGTGCCAGCACCTTGGGGCTACTTTACAATGAGCAGTTCTTC. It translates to CASTLGLLYNEQFF.

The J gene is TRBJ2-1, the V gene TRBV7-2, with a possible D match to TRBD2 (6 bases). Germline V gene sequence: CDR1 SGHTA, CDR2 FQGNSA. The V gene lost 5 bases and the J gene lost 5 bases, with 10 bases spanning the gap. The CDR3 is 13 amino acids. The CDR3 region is CASSTIADNEQFF. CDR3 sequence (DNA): TGTGCCAGCAGCACGATAGCGGACAATGAGCAGTTCTTC.

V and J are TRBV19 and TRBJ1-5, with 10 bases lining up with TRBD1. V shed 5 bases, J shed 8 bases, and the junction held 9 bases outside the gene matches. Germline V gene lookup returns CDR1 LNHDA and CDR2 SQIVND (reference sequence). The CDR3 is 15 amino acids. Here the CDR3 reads CASSFLGQGDKPQHF. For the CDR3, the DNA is TGTGCCAGTAGTTTCCTTGGACAGGGGGATAAGCCCCAGCATTTT.

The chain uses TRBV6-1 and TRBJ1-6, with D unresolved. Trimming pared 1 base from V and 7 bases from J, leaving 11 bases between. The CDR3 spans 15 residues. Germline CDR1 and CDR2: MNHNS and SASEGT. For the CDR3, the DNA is TGTGCCAGCAGTGAAGATGCAGGTCCAAATTCACCCCTCCACTTT. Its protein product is CASSEDAGPNSPLHF.

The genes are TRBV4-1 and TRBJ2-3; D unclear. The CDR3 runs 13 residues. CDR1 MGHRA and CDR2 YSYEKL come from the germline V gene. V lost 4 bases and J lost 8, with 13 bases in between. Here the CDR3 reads CASSPAPAGTQYF. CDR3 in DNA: TGCGCCAGCAGCCCCGCCCCCGCCGGTACGCAGTATTTT.

DNA for the CDR3: TGTGCCTGGAGTGCTTCCGGGTTTAGCACAGATACGCAGTATTTT. Its translation is CAWSASGFSTDTQYF. V and J are TRBV30 and TRBJ2-3; D remains ambiguous. Germline V gives CDR1 GTSNPN, CDR2 SVGIG (reference sequence). The CDR3 is 15 amino acids. V lost 1 base, J lost 0 bases, and 11 bases lay in between. The full variable domain, with the rest looked up from reference TRBV30 and TRBJ2-3, is SQTIHQWPATLVQPVGSPLSLECTVEGTSNPNLYWYRQAAGRGLQLLFYSVGIGQISSEVPQNLSASRPQDRQFILSSKKLLLSDSGFYLCAWSASGFSTDTQYFGPGTRLTVL.

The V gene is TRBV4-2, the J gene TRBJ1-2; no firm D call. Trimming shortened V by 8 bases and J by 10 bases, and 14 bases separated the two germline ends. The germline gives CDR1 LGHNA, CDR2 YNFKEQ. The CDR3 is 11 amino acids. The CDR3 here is CASGSLVYYTF. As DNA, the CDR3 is TGTGCCAGCGGGAGTCTAGTATACTACACCTTC.

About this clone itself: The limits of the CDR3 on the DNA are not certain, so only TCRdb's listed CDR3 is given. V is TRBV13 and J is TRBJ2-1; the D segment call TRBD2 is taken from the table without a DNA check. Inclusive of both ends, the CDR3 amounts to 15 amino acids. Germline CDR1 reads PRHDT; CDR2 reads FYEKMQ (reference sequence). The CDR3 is CASSLVAGGSGLEFF.

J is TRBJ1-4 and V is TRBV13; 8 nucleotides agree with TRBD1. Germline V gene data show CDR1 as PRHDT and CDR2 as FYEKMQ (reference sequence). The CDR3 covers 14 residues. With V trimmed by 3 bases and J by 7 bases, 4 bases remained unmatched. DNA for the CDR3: TGTGCCAGCAGCTTGCGACAGGGGAGTGAAAAACTGTTTTTT. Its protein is CASSLRQGSEKLFF.

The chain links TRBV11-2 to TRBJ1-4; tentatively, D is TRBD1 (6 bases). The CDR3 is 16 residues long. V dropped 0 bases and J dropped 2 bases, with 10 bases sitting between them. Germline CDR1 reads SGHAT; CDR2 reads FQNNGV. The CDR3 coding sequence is TGTGCCAGCAGCTTAGAGACAGGACCCACTAATGAAAAACTGTTTTTT. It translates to CASSLETGPTNEKLFF.

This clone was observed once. For the CDR3, the DNA is TGTGCCAGCAACCGCAGACCGGAGGGGAATTCACCCCTCCACTTT. It is translated as CASNRRPEGNSPLHF. This chain links TRBV3-1 (or the pseudogene TRBV3-2) with TRBJ1-6; tentative D call: TRBD1 (5 bases). Germline V gene sequence: CDR1 LGHDT, CDR2 YNNKEL (reference sequence). The CDR3 covers 15 residues. V lost 7 bases and J 7 bases, leaving 17 bases between the germline ends.

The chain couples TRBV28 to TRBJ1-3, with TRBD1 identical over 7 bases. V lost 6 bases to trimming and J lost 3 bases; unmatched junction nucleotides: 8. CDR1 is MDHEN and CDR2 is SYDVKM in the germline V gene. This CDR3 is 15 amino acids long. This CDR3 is CASSSTGTDGNTIYF. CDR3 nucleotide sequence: TGTGCCAGCAGCTCTACCGGGACAGATGGAAACACCATATATTTT.

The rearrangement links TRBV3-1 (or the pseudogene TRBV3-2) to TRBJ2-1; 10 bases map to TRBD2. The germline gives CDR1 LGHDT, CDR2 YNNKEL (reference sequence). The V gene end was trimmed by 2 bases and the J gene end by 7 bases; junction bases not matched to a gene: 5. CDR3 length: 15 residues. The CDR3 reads CASSQIRTSGNEQFF. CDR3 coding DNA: TGTGCCAGCAGCCAAATAAGGACTAGCGGAAATGAGCAGTTCTTC.

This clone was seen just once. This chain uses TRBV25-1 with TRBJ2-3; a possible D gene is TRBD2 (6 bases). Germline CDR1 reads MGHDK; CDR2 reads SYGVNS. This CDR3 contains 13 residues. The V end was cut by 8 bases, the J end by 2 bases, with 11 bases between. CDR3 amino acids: CASGGTSTDTQYF. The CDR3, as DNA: TGTGCCAGCGGGGGGACTTCCACAGATACGCAGTATTTT. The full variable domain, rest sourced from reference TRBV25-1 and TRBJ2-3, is EADIYQTPRYLVIGTGKKITLECSQTMGHDKMYWYQQDPGMELHLIHYSYGVNSTEKGDLSSESTVSRIRTEHFPLTLESARPSHTSQYLCASGGTSTDTQYFGPGTRLTVL.

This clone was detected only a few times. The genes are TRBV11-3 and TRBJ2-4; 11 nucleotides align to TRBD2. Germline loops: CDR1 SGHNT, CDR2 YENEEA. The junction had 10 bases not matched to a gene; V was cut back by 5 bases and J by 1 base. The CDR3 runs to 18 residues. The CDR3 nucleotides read TGTGCCAGCAGCCGGTGGGGAATAGCGGGAGGGGCCAAAAACATTCAGTACTTC. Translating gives CASSRWGIAGGAKNIQYF.

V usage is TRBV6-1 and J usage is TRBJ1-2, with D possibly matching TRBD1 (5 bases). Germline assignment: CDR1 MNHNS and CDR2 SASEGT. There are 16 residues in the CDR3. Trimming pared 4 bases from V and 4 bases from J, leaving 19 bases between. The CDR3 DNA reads TGTGCCAGCAGTGGCCGGACGGGGGAAATAATCTATGGCTACACCTTC. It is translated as CASSGRTGEIIYGYTF.

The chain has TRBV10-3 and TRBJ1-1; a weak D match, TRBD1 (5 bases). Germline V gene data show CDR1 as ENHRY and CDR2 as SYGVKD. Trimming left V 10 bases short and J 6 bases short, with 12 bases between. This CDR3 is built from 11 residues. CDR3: CATRGVAEAFF. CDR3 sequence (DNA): TGTGCCACCCGGGGGGTGGCTGAAGCTTTCTTT.

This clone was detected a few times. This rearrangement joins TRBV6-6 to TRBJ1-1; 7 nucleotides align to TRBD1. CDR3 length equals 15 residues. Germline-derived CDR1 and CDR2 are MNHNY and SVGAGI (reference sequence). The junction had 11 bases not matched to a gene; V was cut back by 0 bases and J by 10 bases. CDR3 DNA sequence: TGTGCCAGCAGTTACTCGGAGGGGGCACCGAGTGGAGCTTTCTTT. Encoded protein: CASSYSEGAPSGAFF.

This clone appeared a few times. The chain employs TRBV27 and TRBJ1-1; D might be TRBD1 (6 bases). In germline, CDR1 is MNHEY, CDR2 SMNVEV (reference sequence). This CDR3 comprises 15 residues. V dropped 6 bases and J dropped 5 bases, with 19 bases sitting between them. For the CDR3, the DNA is TGTGCCAGCAGGGGGGCTGGGGGCGAGGGGACTGAAGCTTTCTTT. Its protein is CASRGAGGEGTEAFF.